This is a list of T cell receptor beta chains from one sample in a study of OX40 agonist ivuxolimab in advanced cancers. The protocol was immunoSEQ multiplex PCR, while the TCRdb copy is restricted to in-frame clones and leaves out a portion. Of just over 90,000 clones listed, 92% were seen once; the top ten hold 3% to 4%. This specimen was CD4+ or CD8+ T cells sorted from blood, taken in a trial of the OX40 agonist ivuxolimab. Receptor source: an adult with an advanced solid tumor such as melanoma, head and neck, liver or kidney cancer. The CDR3 runs from the conserved cysteine through the conserved F or W. The D gene is left open where the match is weak. Expanded clones are given a class, and other clones once, few, many or no size at all.

CDR3aa: CASSQKGAAKNIQYF; CDR3nt: TGTGCCAGCTCCCAAAAGGGGGCAGCCAAAAACATTCAGTACTTC; abundance: .; d_gene: TRBD1; v_gene: TRBV14; j_gene: TRBJ2-4
CDR3aa: CAWSFGRLAVTNEQFF; CDR3nt: TGTGCCTGGAGTTTCGGTCGCCTAGCGGTGACGAATGAGCAGTTCTTC; abundance: .; d_gene: TRBD2; v_gene: TRBV30; j_gene: TRBJ2-1
CDR3aa: CASSGQGYGYTF; CDR3nt: TGTGCCAGCAGTGGTCAGGGGTATGGCTACACCTTC; abundance: .; d_gene: .; v_gene: TRBV27; j_gene: TRBJ1-2
CDR3aa: CASRDSGRGSTDTQYF; CDR3nt: TGTGCCAGCAGAGATAGCGGGAGGGGAAGCACAGATACGCAGTATTTT; abundance: .; d_gene: TRBD2; v_gene: TRBV2; j_gene: TRBJ2-3
CDR3aa: CSVAGPLDTDTQYF; CDR3nt: TGCAGCGTCGCAGGACCTCTTGACACAGATACGCAGTATTTT; abundance: .; d_gene: .; v_gene: TRBV29-1; j_gene: TRBJ2-3
CDR3aa: CASSMTGTPYEQYF; CDR3nt: TGTGCCAGCAGTATGACCGGGACCCCCTACGAGCAGTACTTC; abundance: .; d_gene: .; v_gene: TRBV27; j_gene: TRBJ2-7
CDR3aa: CASGLVGMAGRTEAFF; CDR3nt: TGTGCTAGTGGTTTGGTAGGGATGGCAGGTAGAACTGAAGCTTTCTTT; abundance: .; d_gene: .; v_gene: TRBV12-5; j_gene: TRBJ1-1
CDR3aa: CASSGGGYETQYF; CDR3nt: TGTGCCAGCAGTGGAGGGGGCTACGAGACCCAGTACTTC; abundance: .; d_gene: TRBD1; v_gene: TRBV2; j_gene: TRBJ2-5
CDR3aa: CASRATSGFLDEQYF; CDR3nt: TGTGCCAGCAGAGCCACTAGCGGGTTCTTGGACGAGCAGTACTTC; abundance: .; d_gene: TRBD2; v_gene: TRBV7-8; j_gene: TRBJ2-7
CDR3aa: CASSPGTGGAGELFF; CDR3nt: TGTGCCAGCTCGCCCGGGACAGGTGGTGCCGGGGAGCTGTTTTTT; abundance: .; d_gene: TRBD1; v_gene: TRBV27; j_gene: TRBJ2-2
CDR3aa: CASSLADTQYF; CDR3nt: TGTGCCAGCAGCTTGGCAGATACGCAGTATTTT; abundance: .; d_gene: .; v_gene: TRBV11-2; j_gene: TRBJ2-3
CDR3aa: CATSRDSWPTDTQYF; CDR3nt: TGTGCCACCAGCAGAGATTCCTGGCCCACAGATACGCAGTATTTT; abundance: .; d_gene: .; v_gene: TRBV15; j_gene: TRBJ2-3
CDR3aa: CASSAGTGANSPLHF; CDR3nt: TGTGCCAGTAGTGCCGGGACAGGGGCGAATTCACCCCTCCACTTT; abundance: few; d_gene: TRBD1; v_gene: TRBV19; j_gene: TRBJ1-6
CDR3aa: CSVEDGQGQGTQYF; CDR3nt: TGCAGCGTTGAAGACGGACAGGGTCAGGGGACCCAGTACTTC; abundance: .; d_gene: TRBD1; v_gene: TRBV29-1; j_gene: TRBJ2-5
CDR3aa: CASSQAVGGYMNTEAFF; CDR3nt: TGCGCCAGCAGCCAAGCGGTAGGAGGGTATATGAACACTGAAGCTTTCTTT; abundance: .; d_gene: .; v_gene: TRBV4-3; j_gene: TRBJ1-1
CDR3aa: CASILTGTGVHGYTF; CDR3nt: TGTGCCAGCATCCTAACCGGGACAGGGGTACATGGCTACACCTTC; abundance: .; d_gene: TRBD1; v_gene: TRBV5-6; j_gene: TRBJ1-2
CDR3aa: CASSPSRRTSYNEQFF; CDR3nt: TGTGCCAGCAGCCCTTCGAGGAGGACCTCCTACAATGAGCAGTTCTTC; abundance: .; d_gene: .; v_gene: TRBV9; j_gene: TRBJ2-1
CDR3aa: CASNQDGTSGRAQETQYF; CDR3nt: TGCGCCAGCAATCAAGACGGGACTAGCGGGAGGGCCCAAGAGACCCAGTACTTC; abundance: .; d_gene: TRBD2; v_gene: TRBV10-1; j_gene: TRBJ2-5
CDR3aa: CASRWAETTDTQYF; CDR3nt: TGTGCCAGCAGGTGGGCGGAGACCACAGATACGCAGTATTTT; abundance: .; d_gene: .; v_gene: TRBV2; j_gene: TRBJ2-3
CDR3aa: CASSFGGRGETQYF; CDR3nt: TGCGCCAGCAGCTTCGGCGGGAGGGGGGAGACCCAGTACTTC; abundance: .; d_gene: TRBD2; v_gene: TRBV5-1; j_gene: TRBJ2-5
CDR3aa: CASSLERGPRDEQFF; CDR3nt: TGTGCCAGCAGCTTAGAGAGGGGGCCTCGCGATGAGCAGTTCTTC; abundance: .; d_gene: TRBD1; v_gene: TRBV7-6; j_gene: TRBJ2-1
CDR3aa: CASSAGLSSYEQYF; CDR3nt: TGTGCCAGTTCAGCGGGACTTAGCTCCTACGAGCAGTACTTC; abundance: .; d_gene: TRBD2; v_gene: TRBV10-3; j_gene: TRBJ2-7
CDR3aa: CSVDGRVEYGYTF; CDR3nt: TGCAGCGTTGACGGGAGGGTCGAGTATGGCTACACCTTC; abundance: once; d_gene: .; v_gene: TRBV29-1; j_gene: TRBJ1-2
CDR3aa: CASSLVQGAEEQYF; CDR3nt: TGTGCCAGCAGTTTGGTACAGGGGGCCGAAGAGCAGTACTTC; abundance: .; d_gene: TRBD1; v_gene: TRBV6-6; j_gene: TRBJ2-7
CDR3aa: CASSLYPGEGERNTEAFF; CDR3nt: TGTGCCAGCAGCTTATACCCAGGTGAGGGGGAGAGGAACACTGAAGCTTTCTTT; abundance: .; d_gene: .; v_gene: TRBV7-6; j_gene: TRBJ1-1
CDR3aa: CASSFRVNFTETQYF; CDR3nt: TGTGCCAGCAGCTTCCGGGTCAACTTCACGGAGACCCAGTACTTC; abundance: .; d_gene: .; v_gene: TRBV7-8; j_gene: TRBJ2-5
CDR3aa: CASSEGPRGGTLYF; CDR3nt: TGTGCCAGCAGTGAAGGTCCCAGAGGGGGGACCCTATATTTT; abundance: .; d_gene: .; v_gene: TRBV2; j_gene: TRBJ1-3
CDR3aa: CSVDPWTDTGELFF; CDR3nt: TGCAGCGTTGACCCCTGGACAGACACCGGGGAGCTGTTTTTT; abundance: .; d_gene: .; v_gene: TRBV29-1; j_gene: TRBJ2-2
CDR3aa: CASSLTGIVTGELFF; CDR3nt: TGTGCCAGCAGCCTGACAGGGATCGTCACCGGGGAGCTGTTTTTT; abundance: .; d_gene: TRBD1; v_gene: TRBV5-4; j_gene: TRBJ2-2
CDR3aa: CASRARSVGGLGGFEQYF; CDR3nt: TGTGCCAGCAGGGCCCGATCGGTCGGGGGGTTAGGGGGTTTCGAGCAGTACTTC; abundance: .; d_gene: .; v_gene: TRBV27; j_gene: TRBJ2-7
CDR3aa: CASTPQGRPNEQFF; CDR3nt: TGTGCCAGCACCCCCCAGGGGCGGCCCAATGAGCAGTTCTTC; abundance: .; d_gene: .; v_gene: TRBV28; j_gene: TRBJ2-1
CDR3aa: CASSYDRLTYGYTF; CDR3nt: TGCGCCAGCAGCTACGACAGGCTCACATATGGCTACACCTTC; abundance: .; d_gene: .; v_gene: TRBV5-1; j_gene: TRBJ1-2
CDR3aa: CASSSWGRSTDTQYF; CDR3nt: TGTGCCAGCAGCTCCTGGGGCAGAAGCACAGATACGCAGTATTTT; abundance: .; d_gene: .; v_gene: TRBV11-2; j_gene: TRBJ2-3